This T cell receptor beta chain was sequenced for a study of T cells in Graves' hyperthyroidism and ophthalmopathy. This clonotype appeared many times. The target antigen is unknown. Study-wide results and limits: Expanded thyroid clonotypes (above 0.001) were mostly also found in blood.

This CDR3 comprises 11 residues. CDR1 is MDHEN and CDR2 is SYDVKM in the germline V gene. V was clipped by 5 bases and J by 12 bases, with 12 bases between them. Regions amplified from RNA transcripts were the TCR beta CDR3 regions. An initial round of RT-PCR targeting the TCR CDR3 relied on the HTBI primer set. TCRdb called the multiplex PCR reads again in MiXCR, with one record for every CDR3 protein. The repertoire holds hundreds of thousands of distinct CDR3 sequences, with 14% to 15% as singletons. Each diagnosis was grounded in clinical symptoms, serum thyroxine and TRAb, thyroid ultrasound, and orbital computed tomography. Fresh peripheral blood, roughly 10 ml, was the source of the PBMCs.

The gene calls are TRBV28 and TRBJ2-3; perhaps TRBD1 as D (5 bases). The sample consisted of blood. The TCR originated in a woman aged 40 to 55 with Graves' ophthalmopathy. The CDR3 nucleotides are TGTGCCAGCAGTACGACAGTGTCCCAGTATTTT. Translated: CASSTTVSQYF.